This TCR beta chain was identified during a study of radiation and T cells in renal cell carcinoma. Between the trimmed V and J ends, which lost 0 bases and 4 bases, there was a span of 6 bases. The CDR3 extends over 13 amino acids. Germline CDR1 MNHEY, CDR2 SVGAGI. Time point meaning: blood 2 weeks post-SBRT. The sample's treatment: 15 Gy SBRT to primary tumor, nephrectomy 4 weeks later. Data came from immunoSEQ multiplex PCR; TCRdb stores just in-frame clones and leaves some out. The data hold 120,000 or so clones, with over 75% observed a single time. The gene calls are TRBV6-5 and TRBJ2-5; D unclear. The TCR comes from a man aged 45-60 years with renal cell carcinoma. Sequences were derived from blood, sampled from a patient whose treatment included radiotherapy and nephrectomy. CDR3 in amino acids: CASSYSSGETQYF. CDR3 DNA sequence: TGTGCCAGCAGTTACTCTTCGGGAGAGACCCAGTACTTC.